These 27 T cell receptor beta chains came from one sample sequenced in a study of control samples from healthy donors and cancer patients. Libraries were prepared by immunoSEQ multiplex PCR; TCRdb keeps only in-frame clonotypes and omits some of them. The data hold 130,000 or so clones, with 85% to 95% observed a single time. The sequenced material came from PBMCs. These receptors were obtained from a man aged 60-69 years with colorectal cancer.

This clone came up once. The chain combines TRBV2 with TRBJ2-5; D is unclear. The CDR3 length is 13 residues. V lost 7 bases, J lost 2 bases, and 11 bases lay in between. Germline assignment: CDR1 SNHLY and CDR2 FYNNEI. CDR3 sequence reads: CASNRNRQETQYF. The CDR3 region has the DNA TGTGCCAGCAATCGGAACCGTCAAGAGACCCAGTACTTC.

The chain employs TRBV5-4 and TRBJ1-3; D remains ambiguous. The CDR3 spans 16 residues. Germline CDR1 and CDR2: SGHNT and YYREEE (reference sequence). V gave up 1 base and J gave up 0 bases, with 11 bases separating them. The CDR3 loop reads CASSLMRASSGNTIYF. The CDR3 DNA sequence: TGTGCCAGCAGCTTGATGCGAGCCAGCTCTGGAAACACCATATATTTT.

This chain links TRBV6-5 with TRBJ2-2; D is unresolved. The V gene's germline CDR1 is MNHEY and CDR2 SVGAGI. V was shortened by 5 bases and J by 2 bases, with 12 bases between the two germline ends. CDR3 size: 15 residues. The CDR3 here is CASSRTTVNTGELFF. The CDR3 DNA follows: TGTGCCAGCAGTCGGACGACGGTTAACACCGGGGAGCTGTTTTTT.

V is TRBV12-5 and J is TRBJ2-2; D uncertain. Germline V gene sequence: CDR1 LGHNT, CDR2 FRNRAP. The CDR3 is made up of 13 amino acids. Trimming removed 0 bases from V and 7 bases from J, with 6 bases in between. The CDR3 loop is CASGLVNNGELFF. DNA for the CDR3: TGTGCTAGTGGTTTGGTTAATAACGGGGAGCTGTTTTTT. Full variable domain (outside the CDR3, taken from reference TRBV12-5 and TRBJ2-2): DARVTQTPRHKVTEMGQEVTMRCQPILGHNTVFWYRQTMMQGLELLAYFRNRAPLDDSGMPKDRFSAEMPDATLATLKIQPSEPRDSAVYFCASGLVNNGELFFGEGSRLTVL.

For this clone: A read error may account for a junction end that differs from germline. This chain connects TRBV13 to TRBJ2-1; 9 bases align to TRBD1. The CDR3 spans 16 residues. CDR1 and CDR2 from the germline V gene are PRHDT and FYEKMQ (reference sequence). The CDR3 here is CASSSSGTGPYSEQFF. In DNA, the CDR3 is TGTGCCAGCAGTTCCTCCGGGACAGGGCCCTACAGTGAGCAGTTCTTC.

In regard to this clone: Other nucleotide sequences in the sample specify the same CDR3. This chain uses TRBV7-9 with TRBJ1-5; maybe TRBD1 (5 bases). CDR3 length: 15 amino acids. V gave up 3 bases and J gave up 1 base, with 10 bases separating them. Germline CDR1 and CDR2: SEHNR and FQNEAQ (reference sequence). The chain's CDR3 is CASSFQGTSNQPQHF. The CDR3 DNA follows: TGTGCCAGCAGCTTTCAGGGTACGAGCAATCAGCCCCAGCATTTT.

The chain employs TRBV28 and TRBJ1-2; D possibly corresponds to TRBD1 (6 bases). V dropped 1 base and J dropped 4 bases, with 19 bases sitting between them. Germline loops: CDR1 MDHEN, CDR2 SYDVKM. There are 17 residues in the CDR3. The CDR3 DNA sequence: TGTGCCAGCAGTTTATCGATTTCGGGGGGACATCTCTATGGCTACACCTTC. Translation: CASSLSISGGHLYGYTF.

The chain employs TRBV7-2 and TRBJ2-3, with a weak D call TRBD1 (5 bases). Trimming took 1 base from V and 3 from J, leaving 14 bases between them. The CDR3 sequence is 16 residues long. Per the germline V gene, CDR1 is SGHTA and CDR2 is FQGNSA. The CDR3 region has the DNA TGTGCCAGCAGCTTAGGGTGGGGCGTGAGTACAGATACGCAGTATTTT. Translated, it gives CASSLGWGVSTDTQYF.

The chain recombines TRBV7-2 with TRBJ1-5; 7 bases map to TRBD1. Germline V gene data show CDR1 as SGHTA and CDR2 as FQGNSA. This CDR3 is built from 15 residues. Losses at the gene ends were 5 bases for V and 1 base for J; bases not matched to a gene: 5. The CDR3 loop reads CASSIYRGSNQPQHF. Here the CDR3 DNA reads TGTGCCAGCAGCATTTACAGGGGAAGCAATCAGCCCCAGCATTTT.

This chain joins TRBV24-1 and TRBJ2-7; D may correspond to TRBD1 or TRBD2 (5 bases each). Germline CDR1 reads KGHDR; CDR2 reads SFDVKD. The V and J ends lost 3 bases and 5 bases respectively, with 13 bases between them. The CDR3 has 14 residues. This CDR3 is CATSDGAGRNEQYF. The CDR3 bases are TGTGCCACCAGTGATGGGGCAGGGAGAAACGAGCAGTACTTC.

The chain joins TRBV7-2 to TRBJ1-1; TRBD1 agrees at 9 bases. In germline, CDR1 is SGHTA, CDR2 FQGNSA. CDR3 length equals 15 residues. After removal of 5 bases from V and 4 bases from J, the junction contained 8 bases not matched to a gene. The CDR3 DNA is TGTGCCAGCAGCCAAAGAGGGACAGGGTTCACTGAAGCTTTCTTT. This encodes CASSQRGTGFTEAFF.

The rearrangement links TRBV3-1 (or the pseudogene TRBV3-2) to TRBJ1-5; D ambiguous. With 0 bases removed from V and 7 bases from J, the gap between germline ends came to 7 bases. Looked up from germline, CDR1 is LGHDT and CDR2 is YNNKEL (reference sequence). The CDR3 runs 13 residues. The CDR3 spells CASSQEGAQPQHF. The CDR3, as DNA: TGTGCCAGCAGCCAAGAGGGAGCCCAGCCCCAGCATTTT.

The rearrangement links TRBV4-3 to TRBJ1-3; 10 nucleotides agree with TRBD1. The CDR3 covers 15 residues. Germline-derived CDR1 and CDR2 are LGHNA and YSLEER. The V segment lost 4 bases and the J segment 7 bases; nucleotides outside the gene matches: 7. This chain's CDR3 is CASSRGTGEMNTIYF. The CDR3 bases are TGCGCCAGCAGCCGAGGGACAGGGGAAATGAACACCATATATTTT.

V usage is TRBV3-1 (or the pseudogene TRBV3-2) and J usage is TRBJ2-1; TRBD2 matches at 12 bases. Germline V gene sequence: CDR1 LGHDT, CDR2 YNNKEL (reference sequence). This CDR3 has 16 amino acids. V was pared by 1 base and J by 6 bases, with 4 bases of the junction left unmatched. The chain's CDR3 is CASSQGLAGGLNEQFF. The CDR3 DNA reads TGTGCCAGCAGCCAAGGTCTAGCGGGGGGGCTCAATGAGCAGTTCTTC.

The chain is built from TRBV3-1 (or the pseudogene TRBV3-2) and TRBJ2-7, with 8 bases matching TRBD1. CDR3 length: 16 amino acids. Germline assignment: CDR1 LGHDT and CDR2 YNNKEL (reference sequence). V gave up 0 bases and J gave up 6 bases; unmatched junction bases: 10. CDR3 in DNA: TGTGCCAGCAGCCAAGATTGGAGGACAGGGAGCTTCGAGCAGTACTTC. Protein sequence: CASSQDWRTGSFEQYF.

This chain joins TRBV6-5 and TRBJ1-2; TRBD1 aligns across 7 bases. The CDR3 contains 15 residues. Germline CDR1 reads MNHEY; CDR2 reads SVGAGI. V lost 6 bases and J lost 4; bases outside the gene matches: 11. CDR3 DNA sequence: TGTGCCAGCAGCCTATGGAGGGGGCAGGGCTATGGCTACACCTTC. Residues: CASSLWRGQGYGYTF.

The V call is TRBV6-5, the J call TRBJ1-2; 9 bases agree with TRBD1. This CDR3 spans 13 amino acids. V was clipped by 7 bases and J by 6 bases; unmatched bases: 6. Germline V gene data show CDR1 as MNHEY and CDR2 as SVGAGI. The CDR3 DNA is TGTGCCAGCATTAAACAGGGGGCCAATGGCTACACCTTC. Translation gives CASIKQGANGYTF.

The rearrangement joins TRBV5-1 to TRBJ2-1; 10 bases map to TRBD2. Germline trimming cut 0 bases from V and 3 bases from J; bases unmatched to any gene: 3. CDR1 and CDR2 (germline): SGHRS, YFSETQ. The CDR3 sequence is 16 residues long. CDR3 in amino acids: CASSLVASGGYNEQFF. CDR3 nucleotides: TGCGCCAGCAGCTTGGTCGCTAGCGGGGGCTACAATGAGCAGTTCTTC.

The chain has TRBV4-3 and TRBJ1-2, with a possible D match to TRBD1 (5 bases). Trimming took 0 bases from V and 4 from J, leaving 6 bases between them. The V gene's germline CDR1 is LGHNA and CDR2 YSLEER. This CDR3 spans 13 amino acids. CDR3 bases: TGCGCCAGCAGCCAAGAGGGGGGCTATGGCTACACCTTC. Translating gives CASSQEGGYGYTF.

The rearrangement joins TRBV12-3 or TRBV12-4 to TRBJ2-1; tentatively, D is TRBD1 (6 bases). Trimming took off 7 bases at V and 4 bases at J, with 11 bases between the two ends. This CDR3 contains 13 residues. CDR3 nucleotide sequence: TGTGCCAGCATAGTAAGGGGGTACAATGAGCAGTTCTTC. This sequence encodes CASIVRGYNEQFF.

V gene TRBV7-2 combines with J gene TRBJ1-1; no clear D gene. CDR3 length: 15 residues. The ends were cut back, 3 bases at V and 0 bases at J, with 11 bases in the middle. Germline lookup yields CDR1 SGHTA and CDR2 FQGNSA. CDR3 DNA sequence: TGTGCCAGCAGCTTCCTGCCGGTTATGAACACTGAAGCTTTCTTT. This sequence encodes CASSFLPVMNTEAFF.

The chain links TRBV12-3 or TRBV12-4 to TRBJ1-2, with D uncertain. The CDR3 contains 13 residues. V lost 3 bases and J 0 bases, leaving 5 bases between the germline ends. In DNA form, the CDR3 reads TGTGCCAGCAGTTTCTCCACTAACTATGGCTACACCTTC. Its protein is CASSFSTNYGYTF.

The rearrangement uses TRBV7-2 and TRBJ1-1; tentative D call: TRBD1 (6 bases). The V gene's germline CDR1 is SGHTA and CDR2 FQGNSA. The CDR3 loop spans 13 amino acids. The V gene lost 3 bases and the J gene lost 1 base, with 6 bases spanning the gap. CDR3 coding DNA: TGTGCCAGCAGCTTCAGGGGGAACACTGAAGCTTTCTTT. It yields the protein CASSFRGNTEAFF.

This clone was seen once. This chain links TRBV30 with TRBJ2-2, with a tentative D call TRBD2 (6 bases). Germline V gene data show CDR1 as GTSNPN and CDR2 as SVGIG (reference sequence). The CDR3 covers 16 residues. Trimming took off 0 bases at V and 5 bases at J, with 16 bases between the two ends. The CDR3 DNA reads TGTGCCTGGAGTGTACGAGGTCGGGGGATAACCGGGGAGCTGTTTTTT. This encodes CAWSVRGRGITGELFF.

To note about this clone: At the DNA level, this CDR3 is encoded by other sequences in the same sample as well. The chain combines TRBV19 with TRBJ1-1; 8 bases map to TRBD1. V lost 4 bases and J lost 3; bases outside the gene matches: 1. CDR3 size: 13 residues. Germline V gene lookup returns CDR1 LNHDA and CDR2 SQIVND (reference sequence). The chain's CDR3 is CASSRTGYTEAFF. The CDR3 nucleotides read TGTGCCAGTAGTAGGACAGGGTACACTGAAGCTTTCTTT.

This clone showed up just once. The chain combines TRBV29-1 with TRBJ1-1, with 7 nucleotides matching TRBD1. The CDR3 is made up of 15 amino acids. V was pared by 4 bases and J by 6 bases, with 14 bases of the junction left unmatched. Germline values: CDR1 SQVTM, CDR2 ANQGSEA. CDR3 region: CSVVTGYGDGAEAFF. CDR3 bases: TGCAGCGTTGTGACAGGGTACGGTGATGGCGCTGAAGCTTTCTTT.

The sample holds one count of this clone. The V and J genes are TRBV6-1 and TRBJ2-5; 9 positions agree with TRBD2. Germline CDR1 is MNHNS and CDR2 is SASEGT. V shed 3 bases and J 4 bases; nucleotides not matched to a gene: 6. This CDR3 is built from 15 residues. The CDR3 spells CASSEAGGILETQYF. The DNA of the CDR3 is TGTGCCAGCAGTGAGGCGGGGGGGATTTTAGAGACCCAGTACTTC.